This T cell receptor (beta chain) was captured by sequencing in a study of beta chain features in type 1 diabetes. Whole-study context: Examination covered some 110,000,000 sorted cells spanning all samples.

Reverse transcription of all isolated RNA meant that expressed TCRB transcripts were sequenced. Repertoires were generated with immunoSEQ multiplex PCR, while TCRdb's copy carries only in-frame clones and drops some. The sample records 140,000 or so clones, around a tenth being singletons. The CDR3 contains 14 residues. Germline loops: CDR1 SGHTS, CDR2 YDEGEE. Deletions cut 2 bases from V and 4 bases from J, with 10 bases between. What was sequenced was central memory CD4+ T cells from blood. The rearrangement links TRBV5-8 to TRBJ1-5; a weak D match, TRBD1 (5 bases). This TCR derives from a man aged 18 to 30 in good health. The CDR3 DNA reads as TGTGCCAGCAGCTTCGGACACTTTAATCAGCCCCAGCATTTT. This encodes CASSFGHFNQPQHF.